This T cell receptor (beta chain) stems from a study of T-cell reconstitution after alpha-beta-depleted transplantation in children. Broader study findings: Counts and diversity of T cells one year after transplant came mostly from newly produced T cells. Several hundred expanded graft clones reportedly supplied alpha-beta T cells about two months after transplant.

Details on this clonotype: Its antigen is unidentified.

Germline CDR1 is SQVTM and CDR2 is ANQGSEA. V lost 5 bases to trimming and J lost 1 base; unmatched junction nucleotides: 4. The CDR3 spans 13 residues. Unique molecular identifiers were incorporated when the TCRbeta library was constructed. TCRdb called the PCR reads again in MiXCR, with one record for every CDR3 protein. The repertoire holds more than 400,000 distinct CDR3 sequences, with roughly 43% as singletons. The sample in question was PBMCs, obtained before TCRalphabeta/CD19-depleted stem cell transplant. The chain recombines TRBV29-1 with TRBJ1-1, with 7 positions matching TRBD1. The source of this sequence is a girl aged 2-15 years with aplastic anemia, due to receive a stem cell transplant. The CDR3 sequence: CSVKGGWNTEAFF. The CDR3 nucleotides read TGCAGCGTTAAAGGGGGCTGGAACACTGAAGCTTTCTTT.